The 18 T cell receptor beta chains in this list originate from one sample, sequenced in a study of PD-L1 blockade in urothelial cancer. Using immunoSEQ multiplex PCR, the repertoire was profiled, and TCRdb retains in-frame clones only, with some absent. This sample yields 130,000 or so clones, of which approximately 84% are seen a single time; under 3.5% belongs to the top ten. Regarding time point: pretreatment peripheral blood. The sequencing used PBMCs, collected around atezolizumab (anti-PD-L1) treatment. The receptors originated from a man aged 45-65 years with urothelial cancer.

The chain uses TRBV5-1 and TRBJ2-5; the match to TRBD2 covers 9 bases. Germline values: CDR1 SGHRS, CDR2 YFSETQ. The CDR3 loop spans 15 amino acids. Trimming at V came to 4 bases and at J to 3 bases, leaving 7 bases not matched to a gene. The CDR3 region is CASSPSGGREETQYF. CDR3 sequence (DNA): TGCGCCAGCAGCCCATCCGGCGGGAGGGAAGAGACCCAGTACTTC.

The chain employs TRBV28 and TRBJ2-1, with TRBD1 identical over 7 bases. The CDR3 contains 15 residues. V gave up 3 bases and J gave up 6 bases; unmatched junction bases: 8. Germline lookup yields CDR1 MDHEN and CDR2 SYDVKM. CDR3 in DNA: TGTGCCAGCAGTTTCCGGTCATCAGGGGGCAATGAGCAGTTCTTC. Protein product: CASSFRSSGGNEQFF.

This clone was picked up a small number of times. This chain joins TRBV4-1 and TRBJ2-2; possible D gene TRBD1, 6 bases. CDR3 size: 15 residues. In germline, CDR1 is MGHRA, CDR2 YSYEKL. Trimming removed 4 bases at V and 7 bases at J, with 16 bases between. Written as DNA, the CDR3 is TGCGCCAGCAGCCCCACAGGGATCGAGGGCGGGGAGCTGTTTTTT. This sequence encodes CASSPTGIEGGELFF.

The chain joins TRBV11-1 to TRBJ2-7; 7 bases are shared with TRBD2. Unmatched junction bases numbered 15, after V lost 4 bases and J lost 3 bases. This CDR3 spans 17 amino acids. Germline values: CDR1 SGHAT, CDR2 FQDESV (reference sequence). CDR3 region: CASSSRGGPTWGYEQYF. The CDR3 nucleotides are TGTGCCAGCAGCTCGCGGGGAGGGCCTACCTGGGGCTACGAGCAGTACTTC.

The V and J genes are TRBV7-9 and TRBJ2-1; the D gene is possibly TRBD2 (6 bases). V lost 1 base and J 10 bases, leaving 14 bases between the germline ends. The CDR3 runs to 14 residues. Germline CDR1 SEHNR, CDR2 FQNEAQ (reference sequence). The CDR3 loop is CASSLGSSREEQFF. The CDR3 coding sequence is TGTGCCAGCAGCTTAGGGTCCAGCCGGGAGGAGCAGTTCTTC.

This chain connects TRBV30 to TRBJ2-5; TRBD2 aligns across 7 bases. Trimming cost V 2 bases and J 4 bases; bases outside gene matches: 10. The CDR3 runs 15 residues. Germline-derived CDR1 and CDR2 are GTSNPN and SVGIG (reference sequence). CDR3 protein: CAWSISSGTRETQYF. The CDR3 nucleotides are TGTGCCTGGAGTATTTCGAGCGGGACCAGAGAGACCCAGTACTTC. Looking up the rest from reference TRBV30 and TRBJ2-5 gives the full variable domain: SQTIHQWPATLVQPVGSPLSLECTVEGTSNPNLYWYRQAAGRGLQLLFYSVGIGQISSEVPQNLSASRPQDRQFILSSKKLLLSDSGFYLCAWSISSGTRETQYFGPGTRLLVL.

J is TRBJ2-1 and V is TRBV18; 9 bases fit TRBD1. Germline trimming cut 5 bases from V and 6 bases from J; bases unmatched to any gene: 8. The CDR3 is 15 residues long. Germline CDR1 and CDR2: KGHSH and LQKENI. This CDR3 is CASSYGQGMINEQFF. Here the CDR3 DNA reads TGTGCCAGCTCATATGGACAGGGGATGATCAATGAGCAGTTCTTC.

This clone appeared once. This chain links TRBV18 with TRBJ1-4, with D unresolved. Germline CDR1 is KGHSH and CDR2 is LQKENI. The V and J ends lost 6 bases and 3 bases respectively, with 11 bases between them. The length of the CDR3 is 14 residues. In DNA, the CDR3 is TGTGCCAGCTCCCGGGAAGGGCCTAATGAAAAACTGTTTTTT. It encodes CASSREGPNEKLFF. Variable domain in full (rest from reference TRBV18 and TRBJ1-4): NAGVMQNPRHLVRRRGQEARLRCSPMKGHSHVYWYRQLPEEGLKFMVYLQKENIIDESGMPKERFSAEFPKEGPSILRIQQVVRGDSAAYFCASSREGPNEKLFFGSGTQLSVL.

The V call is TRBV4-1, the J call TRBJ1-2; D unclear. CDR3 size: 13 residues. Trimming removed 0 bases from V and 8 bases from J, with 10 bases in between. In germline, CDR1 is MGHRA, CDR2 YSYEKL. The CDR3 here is CASSQERGQGYTF. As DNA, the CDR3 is TGCGCCAGCAGCCAAGAACGGGGTCAGGGCTACACCTTC.

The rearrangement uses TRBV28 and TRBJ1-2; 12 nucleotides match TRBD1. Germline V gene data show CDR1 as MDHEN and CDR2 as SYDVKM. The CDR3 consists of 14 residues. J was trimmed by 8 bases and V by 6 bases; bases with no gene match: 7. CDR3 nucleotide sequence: TGTGCCAGCAGCCCGGGACAGGGGGCAGAAGGCTACACCTTC. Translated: CASSPGQGAEGYTF.

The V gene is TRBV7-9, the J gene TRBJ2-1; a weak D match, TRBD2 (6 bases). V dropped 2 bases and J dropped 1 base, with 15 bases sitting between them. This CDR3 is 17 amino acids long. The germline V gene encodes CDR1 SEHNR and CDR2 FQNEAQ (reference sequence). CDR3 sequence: CASSLSRSGPSYNEQFF. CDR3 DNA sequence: TGTGCCAGCAGCTTAAGCCGAAGCGGGCCGTCCTACAATGAGCAGTTCTTC.

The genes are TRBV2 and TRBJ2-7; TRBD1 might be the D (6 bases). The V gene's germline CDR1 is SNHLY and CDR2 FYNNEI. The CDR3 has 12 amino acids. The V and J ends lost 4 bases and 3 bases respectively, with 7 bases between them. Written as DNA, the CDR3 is TGTGCCAGCAGTGTAGGGGGCTACGAGCAGTACTTC. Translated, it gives CASSVGGYEQYF.

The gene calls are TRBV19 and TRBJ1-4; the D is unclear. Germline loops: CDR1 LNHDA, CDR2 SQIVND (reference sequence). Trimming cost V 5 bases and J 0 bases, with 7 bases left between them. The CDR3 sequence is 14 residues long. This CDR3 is CASSQTTTNEKLFF. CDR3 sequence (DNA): TGTGCCAGTAGTCAGACAACAACTAATGAAAAACTGTTTTTT.

The CDR3 reads CASSTGGGRSGEQYF. The CDR3, as DNA: TGTGCCAGCAGTACCGGGGGGGGCCGCAGTGGGGAGCAGTACTTC. The chain joins TRBV25-1 to TRBJ2-7, with 8 bases fitting TRBD2. The ends lost 5 bases at V and 7 bases at J; junction bases unmatched: 13. This CDR3 has 15 residues. Germline loops: CDR1 MGHDK, CDR2 SYGVNS.

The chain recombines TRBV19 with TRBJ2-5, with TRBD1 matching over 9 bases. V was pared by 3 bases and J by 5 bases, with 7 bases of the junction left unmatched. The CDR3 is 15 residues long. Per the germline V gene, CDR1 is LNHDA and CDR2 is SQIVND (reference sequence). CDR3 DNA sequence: TGTGCCAGTAGTATTTCGACAGGGGGATTCGAGACCCAGTACTTC. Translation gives CASSISTGGFETQYF.

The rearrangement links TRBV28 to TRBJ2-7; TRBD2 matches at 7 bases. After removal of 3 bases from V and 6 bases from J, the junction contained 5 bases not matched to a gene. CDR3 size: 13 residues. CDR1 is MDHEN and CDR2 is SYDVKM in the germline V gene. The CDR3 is CASSFSGGGEQYF. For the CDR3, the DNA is TGTGCCAGCAGTTTTTCTGGCGGGGGCGAGCAGTACTTC.

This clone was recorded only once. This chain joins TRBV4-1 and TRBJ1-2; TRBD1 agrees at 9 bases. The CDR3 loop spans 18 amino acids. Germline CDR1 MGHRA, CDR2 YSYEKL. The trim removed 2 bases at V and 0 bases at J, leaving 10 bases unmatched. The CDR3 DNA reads TGCGCCAGCAGCCAATACTTACCGGGACAGGGAACTAACTATGGCTACACCTTC. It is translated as CASSQYLPGQGTNYGYTF.

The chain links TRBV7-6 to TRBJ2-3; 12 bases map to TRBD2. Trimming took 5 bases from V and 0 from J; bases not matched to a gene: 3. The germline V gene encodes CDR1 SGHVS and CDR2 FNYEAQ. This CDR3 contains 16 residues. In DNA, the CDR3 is TGTGCCAGCAGCCTGACTAGCGGGGGAAGCACAGATACGCAGTATTTT. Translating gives CASSLTSGGSTDTQYF.